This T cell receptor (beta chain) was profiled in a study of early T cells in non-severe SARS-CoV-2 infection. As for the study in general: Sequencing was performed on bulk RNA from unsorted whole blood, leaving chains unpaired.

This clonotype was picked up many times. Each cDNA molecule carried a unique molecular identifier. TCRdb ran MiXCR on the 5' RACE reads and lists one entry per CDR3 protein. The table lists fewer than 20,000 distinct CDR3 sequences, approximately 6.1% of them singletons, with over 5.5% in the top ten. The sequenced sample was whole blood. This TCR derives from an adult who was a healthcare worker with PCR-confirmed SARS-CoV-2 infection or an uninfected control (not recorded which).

The CDR3 DNA is TGTGCCAGCAGCCAATTTACAGGGGGTTTTGGCAATGAGCAGTTCTTC. Its protein is CASSQFTGGFGNEQFF. The chain combines TRBV3-1 with TRBJ2-1; TRBD1 agrees at 8 bases. The CDR3 is 16 residues long. J was trimmed by 6 bases and V by 2 bases; bases with no gene match: 9. Germline V lookup: CDR1 LGHDT, CDR2 YNNKEL (reference sequence).